A single sample gave rise to the 32 T cell receptor beta chains below, sequenced in a study of blood T cell repertoires in COVID-19. Here immunoSEQ multiplex PCR was the method, and the copy in TCRdb shows in-frame clones only, minus some. Of under 25,000 clones in the sample, approximately 88% were seen once. The material sequenced was peripheral blood. These receptors originate from a man at least 80 years old with active or convalescent COVID-19.

The chain joins TRBV7-2 to TRBJ1-3, with TRBD1 as a possible D gene (5 bases). CDR1 is SGHTA and CDR2 is FQGNSA in the germline V gene. Trimming stripped 5 bases from V and 0 bases from J, with 11 bases between. This CDR3 has 15 amino acids. CDR3 DNA: TGTGCCAGCAGCCCACAGGTTTACTCTGGAAACACCATATATTTT. It yields the protein CASSPQVYSGNTIYF.

The V call is TRBV27, the J call TRBJ1-1; D is ambiguous. The ends were cut back, 8 bases at V and 0 bases at J, with 10 bases in the middle. The CDR3 consists of 13 residues. From germline, CDR1 is MNHEY and CDR2 SMNVEV (reference sequence). Here the CDR3 reads CASLSGMNTEAFF. CDR3 nucleotide sequence: TGTGCCAGCCTATCGGGGATGAACACTGAAGCTTTCTTT.

This clone was counted once. The rearrangement uses TRBV2 and TRBJ2-4; 9 bases align to TRBD1. V gave up 5 bases and J gave up 9 bases; unmatched junction bases: 5. The length of the CDR3 is 13 residues. CDR1 SNHLY and CDR2 FYNNEI come from the germline V gene. CDR3 protein: CASSQGQGLIQYF. CDR3 nucleotide sequence: TGTGCCAGCAGTCAGGGACAGGGTCTCATTCAGTACTTC.

This rearrangement joins TRBV15 to TRBJ2-5, with D possibly matching TRBD1 (6 bases). Germline V lookup: CDR1 LNHNV, CDR2 YYDKDF (reference sequence). This CDR3 is 18 amino acids long. V lost 0 bases to trimming and J lost 1 base, with 18 bases between them. The CDR3 here is CATSRDLRGTFPQETQYF. CDR3 in DNA: TGTGCCACCAGCAGAGATCTGCGAGGGACATTTCCCCAAGAGACCCAGTACTTC.

This rearrangement joins TRBV9 to TRBJ2-3; 8 bases fit TRBD1. The CDR3 spans 16 residues. CDR1 and CDR2 (germline): SGDLS, YYNGEE. The V gene end was trimmed by 0 bases and the J gene end by 3 bases; junction bases not matched to a gene: 6. CDR3 loop: CASSVAPGGGTDTQYF. DNA for the CDR3: TGTGCCAGCAGCGTAGCCCCAGGGGGCGGGACAGATACGCAGTATTTT.

The chain combines TRBV5-1 with TRBJ2-3; D remains unclear. Trimming pared 0 bases from V and 0 bases from J, leaving 11 bases between. CDR3 length: 16 amino acids. Germline V gene data show CDR1 as SGHRS and CDR2 as YFSETQ. The CDR3: CASSLGGLTSTDTQYF. Here the CDR3 DNA reads TGCGCCAGCAGCTTGGGCGGCTTGACTAGCACAGATACGCAGTATTTT.

This chain joins TRBV19 and TRBJ1-5; 11 nucleotides align to TRBD1. Germline V gene lookup returns CDR1 LNHDA and CDR2 SQIVND (reference sequence). This CDR3 spans 15 amino acids. V lost 7 bases and J lost 9; bases outside the gene matches: 11. As DNA, the CDR3 is TGTGCCAGTACCCCTTGGGACAGGGGGTTGAGGCCCCAGCATTTT. Protein sequence: CASTPWDRGLRPQHF.

V gene TRBV23-1 combines with J gene TRBJ1-4, with 9 bases identical to TRBD1. TRBV23-1 is an ORF for which the function is uncertain. The CDR3 sequence is 13 residues long. The V gene end was trimmed by 8 bases and the J gene end by 8 bases; junction bases not matched to a gene: 6. CDR3 sequence reads: CASGTGYVEKLFF. CDR3 DNA sequence: TGCGCCAGCGGGACAGGGTATGTAGAAAAACTGTTTTTT.

The CDR3 nucleotides read TGTGCCAGTAGTATCCAACAGGGGGCGGGTGGTCACCCTGAAGCTTTCTTT. Encoded protein: CASSIQQGAGGHPEAFF. The chain employs TRBV19 and TRBJ1-1, with 9 positions matching TRBD1. J gave up 6 bases and V 3 bases, and 14 bases lay outside the gene matches. Germline V gene lookup returns CDR1 LNHDA and CDR2 SQIVND (reference sequence). The CDR3 totals 17 residues.

V usage is TRBV6-1 and J usage is TRBJ1-6; no firm D call. The germline V gene has CDR1 MNHNS and CDR2 SASEGT. There are 16 residues in the CDR3. V lost 0 bases and J lost 7, with 13 bases in between. The CDR3 here is CASSEARAGSNSPLHF. CDR3 in DNA: TGTGCCAGCAGTGAAGCGAGGGCAGGATCCAATTCACCCCTCCACTTT.

This clone was counted once. The V and J genes are TRBV29-1 and TRBJ2-4; TRBD1 matches 7 bases. J was trimmed by 7 bases and V by 7 bases; bases with no gene match: 10. The CDR3 length is 13 residues. The germline gives CDR1 SQVTM, CDR2 ANQGSEA. CDR3 in DNA: TGCAGCGGGAAGACAGGGTTGGGGAACATTCAGTACTTC. Its protein product is CSGKTGLGNIQYF. The full variable domain, with the rest looked up from reference TRBV29-1 and TRBJ2-4, is SAVISQKPSRDICQRGTSLTIQCQVDSQVTMMFWYRQQPGQSLTLIATANQGSEATYESGFVIDKFPISRPNLTFSTLTVSNMSPEDSSIYLCSGKTGLGNIQYFGAGTRLSVL.

The chain carries TRBV3-1 (or the pseudogene TRBV3-2) and TRBJ2-1; TRBD2 matches 9 bases. The CDR3 runs to 15 residues. J lost 10 bases, V lost 4 bases, and 11 bases had no gene match. The germline V gene encodes CDR1 LGHDT and CDR2 YNNKEL (reference sequence). The CDR3 sequence: CASSLTWRGGKEQFF. CDR3 DNA: TGTGCCAGCAGCCTTACCTGGCGGGGGGGTAAAGAGCAGTTCTTC.

This sequence joins TRBV7-2 and TRBJ2-3, with 7 nucleotides matching TRBD2. The CDR3 extends over 15 amino acids. V shed 5 bases and J 0 bases; nucleotides not matched to a gene: 5. Germline CDR1 reads SGHTA; CDR2 reads FQGNSA. Here the CDR3 reads CASSQGLGSTDTQYF. CDR3 DNA: TGTGCCAGCAGCCAAGGACTAGGGAGCACAGATACGCAGTATTTT.

This clone was recorded once. V gene TRBV2 combines with J gene TRBJ2-1; D is perhaps TRBD2 (5 bases). This CDR3 is built from 12 residues. Germline V gene sequence: CDR1 SNHLY, CDR2 FYNNEI. V was cut by 7 bases and J by 9 bases, with 13 bases left in between. CDR3 region: CASTTWGAEQFF. CDR3 in DNA: TGTGCCAGCACTACCTGGGGAGCTGAGCAGTTCTTC.

This clone is categorized as medium-sized. The V call is TRBV3-1 (or the pseudogene TRBV3-2), the J call TRBJ1-5; 10 bases map to TRBD1. Germline CDR1 LGHDT, CDR2 YNNKEL (reference sequence). The CDR3 extends over 16 amino acids. The J segment lost 2 bases and the V segment lost 4 bases, leaving 5 bases of the junction unmatched. The CDR3 loop is CASSPAGTGGNQPQHF. CDR3 sequence (DNA): TGTGCCAGCAGCCCCGCGGGGACAGGGGGCAATCAGCCCCAGCATTTT.

This sequence joins TRBV5-4 and TRBJ2-1; D might be TRBD1 (6 bases). The germline V gene encodes CDR1 SGHNT and CDR2 YYREEE (reference sequence). Trimming shortened V by 0 bases and J by 4 bases, and 14 bases separated the two germline ends. This CDR3 spans 16 amino acids. This chain's CDR3 is CASSLGRGRVYNEQFF. Here the CDR3 DNA reads TGTGCCAGCAGCTTGGGCAGGGGAAGGGTTTACAATGAGCAGTTCTTC. Together with reference TRBV5-4 and TRBJ2-1, the CDR3 gives the full variable domain: ETGVTQSPTHLIKTRGQQVTLRCSSQSGHNTVSWYQQALGQGPQFIFQYYREEENGRGNFPPRFSGLQFPNYSSELNVNALELDDSALYLCASSLGRGRVYNEQFFGPGTRLTVL.

The table lists this clone with a few counts. Other nucleotide sequences from this sample produce the same CDR3. V usage is TRBV24-1 and J usage is TRBJ2-7, with 8 nucleotides matching TRBD1. The CDR3 extends over 15 amino acids. The trim removed 3 bases at V and 2 bases at J, leaving 5 bases unmatched. Looked up from germline, CDR1 is KGHDR and CDR2 is SFDVKD. In nucleotides, the CDR3 is TGTGCCACCAGTGATCCCCGGGACAGGACCTACGAGCAGTACTTC. Translation: CATSDPRDRTYEQYF.

The chain is built from TRBV30 and TRBJ2-5, with D possibly TRBD1 on 6 matching bases. V lost 7 bases to trimming and J lost 1 base, with 10 bases between them. CDR1 and CDR2 from the germline V gene are GTSNPN and SVGIG (reference sequence). The CDR3 is 12 amino acids. CDR3 coding DNA: TGTGCCTCTAGAGGGGGCCAAGAGACCCAGTACTTC. Residues: CASRGGQETQYF.

The genes are TRBV2 and TRBJ2-1; tentatively, D is TRBD2 (5 bases). Germline assignment: CDR1 SNHLY and CDR2 FYNNEI. V lost 7 bases and J 6 bases, leaving 16 bases between the germline ends. The CDR3 runs 14 residues. Here the CDR3 reads CASTRPASSNEQFF. In DNA, the CDR3 is TGTGCCAGCACCCGCCCGGCTAGCAGCAATGAGCAGTTCTTC.

This clone was picked up one time. V and J are TRBV9 and TRBJ1-5; D ambiguous. Trimming pared 0 bases from V and 6 bases from J, leaving 10 bases between. This CDR3 has 14 amino acids. Germline assignment: CDR1 SGDLS and CDR2 YYNGEE. The DNA of the CDR3 is TGTGCCAGCAGCGTAGAAATTGAGGGTCAGCCCCAGCATTTT. This encodes CASSVEIEGQPQHF.

The rearrangement links TRBV4-3 to TRBJ2-5, with 7 nucleotides matching TRBD1. This CDR3 region has 15 residues. J was trimmed by 7 bases and V by 5 bases; bases with no gene match: 13. The germline V gene has CDR1 LGHNA and CDR2 YSLEER. The CDR3 loop is CASSERVRGLGTQYF. The CDR3, as DNA: TGCGCCAGCAGCGAACGGGTTAGGGGGCTTGGGACCCAGTACTTC.

The gene calls are TRBV2 and TRBJ2-7, with TRBD1 as a possible D gene (7 bases). The CDR3 runs 14 residues. Per germline, CDR1 SNHLY and CDR2 FYNNEI. Deletions cut 7 bases from V and 4 bases from J, with 17 bases between. For the CDR3, the DNA is TGTGCCAGCATTGCGGGACAGCGATTGTACGAGCAGTACTTC. This gives the protein CASIAGQRLYEQYF.

The rearrangement uses TRBV5-4 and TRBJ2-2; 11 bases match TRBD2. The CDR3 runs 16 residues. With 4 bases clipped from V and 2 bases from J, the junction kept 4 bases outside the gene matches. Germline CDR1 is SGHNT and CDR2 is YYREEE (reference sequence). The CDR3 bases are TGTGCCAGCAGCCCCAGACTAGCGGGAAACACCGGGGAGCTGTTTTTT. Its translation: CASSPRLAGNTGELFF. Using reference TRBV5-4 and TRBJ2-2 for the parts outside the CDR3, the full variable domain is ETGVTQSPTHLIKTRGQQVTLRCSSQSGHNTVSWYQQALGQGPQFIFQYYREEENGRGNFPPRFSGLQFPNYSSELNVNALELDDSALYLCASSPRLAGNTGELFFGEGSRLTVL.

The V and J genes are TRBV5-1 and TRBJ2-5, with 10 bases fitting TRBD2. The germline V gene has CDR1 SGHRS and CDR2 YFSETQ. The CDR3 totals 17 residues. J gave up 2 bases and V 2 bases, and 9 bases lay outside the gene matches. The CDR3 here is CASSLRRASGGQETQYF. The CDR3 DNA sequence: TGCGCCAGCAGCTTACGGAGGGCTAGCGGGGGTCAAGAGACCCAGTACTTC.

V and J are TRBV25-1 and TRBJ2-3; possibly TRBD2 for D (7 bases). Germline V CDR1 and CDR2: MGHDK, SYGVNS. Deletions cut 6 bases from V and 5 bases from J, with 24 bases between. The CDR3 covers 17 residues. CDR3 loop: CASSHMGGAPTIDTQYF. The CDR3 DNA reads as TGTGCCAGCAGCCACATGGGGGGGGCGCCTACAATAGATACGCAGTATTTT.

In this sample, this clone turned up a few times. This sequence joins TRBV4-1 and TRBJ2-3; 7 bases line up with TRBD2. The CDR3 is 14 residues long. Germline V gives CDR1 MGHRA, CDR2 YSYEKL. Germline trimming cut 5 bases from V and 5 bases from J; bases unmatched to any gene: 7. The CDR3 coding sequence is TGCGCCAGCAGCATCCGACTAGCCCGAGATACGCAGTATTTT. Residues: CASSIRLARDTQYF.

V is TRBV19 and J is TRBJ2-5; the match to TRBD2 covers 7 bases. CDR3 length: 16 residues. CDR1 LNHDA and CDR2 SQIVND come from the germline V gene (reference sequence). Losses at the gene ends were 4 bases for V and 2 bases for J; bases not matched to a gene: 10. CDR3: CASSTNPWGGQETQYF. The CDR3 region has the DNA TGTGCCAGTAGTACCAATCCTTGGGGGGGTCAAGAGACCCAGTACTTC.

CDR3 protein: CASSRTPGGAGEAFF. The CDR3 nucleotides are TGTGCCAGCAGCCGGACCCCAGGGGGCGCCGGGGAAGCTTTCTTT. The V call is TRBV3-1 (or the pseudogene TRBV3-2), the J call TRBJ1-1; 8 bases are shared with TRBD1. The CDR3 length is 15 residues. Unmatched junction bases numbered 12, after V lost 4 bases and J lost 8 bases. Germline assignment: CDR1 LGHDT and CDR2 YNNKEL (reference sequence).

This chain joins TRBV5-4 and TRBJ2-7; D might be TRBD2 (5 bases). This CDR3 contains 14 residues. CDR1 is SGHNT, CDR2 YYREEE, per germline (reference sequence). Trimming pared 4 bases from V and 6 bases from J, leaving 17 bases between. The CDR3 spells CASSPDLRRLEQYF. The CDR3 DNA reads as TGTGCCAGCAGCCCGGACTTGCGTAGACTCGAGCAGTACTTC.

The chain links TRBV6-5 to TRBJ1-6, with 7 positions matching TRBD1. Per germline, CDR1 MNHEY and CDR2 SVGAGI. The CDR3 sequence is 14 residues long. Trimming took 0 bases from V and 7 from J; bases not matched to a gene: 0. The CDR3 DNA follows: TGTGCCAGCAGTTACTCAGGGGGCAATTCACCCCTCCACTTT. Translation gives CASSYSGGNSPLHF.

The rearrangement joins TRBV27 to TRBJ2-1; D call uncertain. Trimming removed 4 bases at V and 6 bases at J, with 16 bases between. CDR1 MNHEY and CDR2 SMNVEV come from the germline V gene (reference sequence). This CDR3 is built from 15 residues. The CDR3 nucleotides read TGTGCCAGCAGTTCAGCTGAGTCATGGGCCAATGAGCAGTTCTTC. Translation: CASSSAESWANEQFF.

The gene calls are TRBV6-5 and TRBJ1-4; D gene ambiguous. The CDR3 is 15 amino acids. V lost 6 bases and J lost 0, with 11 bases in between. The germline V gene encodes CDR1 MNHEY and CDR2 SVGAGI. CDR3 sequence (DNA): TGTGCCAGCAGCATCGAGGGTACAACTAATGAAAAACTGTTTTTT. Amino acids: CASSIEGTTNEKLFF.